This TCR beta chain was recorded in a study of T cell repertoires in cytomegalovirus infection. Study outcomes and limitations: The ex vivo response showed dominance by HLA-C-restricted CMV-specific TCR beta clonotypes.

TCRdb re-called the reads with MiXCR, one entry per CDR3 protein. The data hold roughly 730,000 distinct CDR3 sequences, with about 30% observed a single time. Trimming removed 3 bases from V and 5 bases from J, with 11 bases in between. The CDR3 contains 14 residues. CDR1 and CDR2 (germline): ENHRY, SYGVKD. Concerning this clonotype itself: Its antigen is undetermined.

Sequenced here: cultured PBMCs, sampled from culture after CMV antigen stimulation. This sequence originates from a human donor in good health (CMV status not recorded). Some clones in this sample may be carry-over from other donors' samples. The rearrangement links TRBV10-3 to TRBJ1-5; D gene uncertain. The chain's CDR3 is CAISDWQADQPQHF. In DNA form, the CDR3 reads TGTGCCATCAGTGATTGGCAGGCTGATCAGCCCCAGCATTTT.